Listed here are 26 T cell receptor beta chains from one sample, sequenced in a study of T cells after yellow fever vaccination. TCRdb called the 5' RACE reads again in MiXCR, with one record for every CDR3 protein. The sample lists fewer than 350,000 distinct CDR3 sequences; around 4% were seen once. The source material was PBMCs, sampled on the day of the yellow fever booster vaccination. The receptors here all came from a man in his late teens or twenties who received the YFV17D yellow fever vaccine.

This clonotype has at least ten counts. The CDR3 DNA reads TGTGCCAGCAGAGCGGGGGGCGCCACAGATACGCAGTATTTT. This sequence encodes CASRAGGATDTQYF. The rearrangement links TRBV7-3 to TRBJ2-3; 9 bases map to TRBD2. The CDR3 spans 14 residues. V dropped 6 bases and J dropped 2; count of bases not matched to a gene: 3. The V gene's germline CDR1 is SGHTA and CDR2 FQGTGA.

In DNA, the CDR3 is TGTGCCAGCAGCTGGGACAGGGGGAAAGGCTACACCTTC. It is translated as CASSWDRGKGYTF. The chain joins TRBV7-2 to TRBJ1-2; TRBD1 matches at 11 bases. Trimming cost V 4 bases and J 8 bases; bases outside gene matches: 3. The CDR3 spans 13 residues. Germline CDR1 is SGHTA and CDR2 is FQGNSA.

The rearrangement uses TRBV20-1 and TRBJ2-7; D is perhaps TRBD2 (6 bases). The CDR3 has 14 residues. Germline V lookup: CDR1 DFQATT, CDR2 SNEGSKA (reference sequence). The V and J ends lost 3 bases and 0 bases respectively, with 12 bases between them. The CDR3 sequence: CSASSAGSSYEQYF. Written as DNA, the CDR3 is TGCAGTGCTAGCTCGGCGGGGAGCTCCTACGAGCAGTACTTC.

This clonotype has a handful of counts. The genes are TRBV5-1 and TRBJ2-5; no clear D. V gave up 0 bases and J gave up 4 bases, with 22 bases separating them. Germline V gene sequence: CDR1 SGHRS, CDR2 YFSETQ. The CDR3 extends over 18 amino acids. CDR3 nucleotides: TGCGCCAGCAGCTTGGCCATTAACAGAGAGGCACTGGTAGAGACCCAGTACTTC. Protein sequence: CASSLAINREALVETQYF.

This clonotype was counted many times. The CDR3 DNA sequence: TGTGCCAGCAGCGCACCGACAGGGGAGGATTCACCCCTCCACTTT. Translating gives CASSAPTGEDSPLHF. The chain recombines TRBV9 with TRBJ1-6, with 8 nucleotides matching TRBD1. V trimming: 3 bases; J trimming: 8 bases; junction bases outside the gene matches: 7. CDR3 length: 15 amino acids. Germline lookup yields CDR1 SGDLS and CDR2 YYNGEE. The full variable domain, rest sourced from reference TRBV9 and TRBJ1-6, is DSGVTQTPKHLITATGQRVTLRCSPRSGDLSVYWYQQSLDQGLQFLIQYYNGEERAKGNILERFSAQQFPDLHSELNLSSLELGDSALYFCASSAPTGEDSPLHFGNGTRLTVT.

This clonotype has a count of ten or more. The chain couples TRBV7-2 to TRBJ2-5; D remains ambiguous. Germline assignment: CDR1 SGHTA and CDR2 FQGNSA. The ends were cut back, 5 bases at V and 6 bases at J, with 16 bases in the middle. The CDR3 length is 14 residues. This CDR3 reads CASSDPLYGQTQYF. The CDR3 coding sequence is TGTGCCAGCAGCGACCCCCTCTACGGCCAGACCCAGTACTTC.

This clonotype has ten or more counts. V gene TRBV20-1 combines with J gene TRBJ1-3; 8 nucleotides align to TRBD1. Germline CDR1 is DFQATT and CDR2 is SNEGSKA (reference sequence). The J segment lost 0 bases and the V segment lost 4 bases, leaving 2 bases of the junction unmatched. This CDR3 comprises 14 residues. CDR3 nucleotides: TGCAGTGCTAAAGACAGGGGCTCTGGAAACACCATATATTTT. This encodes CSAKDRGSGNTIYF.

The chain recombines TRBV5-1 with TRBJ2-1; 8 nucleotides align to TRBD1. There are 15 residues in the CDR3. Germline V gene sequence: CDR1 SGHRS, CDR2 YFSETQ. V trimming: 4 bases; J trimming: 4 bases; junction bases outside the gene matches: 7. The CDR3 nucleotides read TGCGCCAGCAGCATCACAGGGGGTACTTACAATGAGCAGTTCTTC. Its translation is CASSITGGTYNEQFF. The full variable domain, rest sourced from reference TRBV5-1 and TRBJ2-1, is KAGVTQTPRYLIKTRGQQVTLSCSPISGHRSVSWYQQTPGQGLQFLFEYFSETQRNKGNFPGRFSGRQFSNSRSEMNVSTLELGDSALYLCASSITGGTYNEQFFGPGTRLTVL.

This clonotype was detected ten times or more. V is TRBV20-1 and J is TRBJ1-5, with D tentatively TRBD1 (5 bases). Germline values: CDR1 DFQATT, CDR2 SNEGSKA (reference sequence). Trimming left V 6 bases short and J 5 bases short, with 11 bases between. This CDR3 has 12 amino acids. This CDR3 is CSANRGYQPQHF. DNA of the CDR3: TGCAGTGCAAATCGGGGCTATCAGCCCCAGCATTTT.

The chain recombines TRBV5-4 with TRBJ2-7; D unresolved. Trimming cost V 0 bases and J 0 bases, with 7 bases left between them. The CDR3 contains 14 residues. Germline loops: CDR1 SGHNT, CDR2 YYREEE (reference sequence). In DNA, the CDR3 is TGTGCCAGCAGCTTGGGAGCCACCTCCTACGAGCAGTACTTC. Amino acids: CASSLGATSYEQYF.

This chain joins TRBV4-3 and TRBJ1-4, with D tentatively TRBD1 (6 bases). The CDR3 has 16 residues. CDR1 LGHNA and CDR2 YSLEER come from the germline V gene. V was shortened by 0 bases and J by 2 bases, with 10 bases between the two germline ends. The CDR3 sequence is CASSQERGATNEKLFF. CDR3 sequence (DNA): TGCGCCAGCAGCCAAGAGCGGGGGGCTACTAATGAAAAACTGTTTTTT.

This clonotype was seen more than once but under ten times. The genes are TRBV6-2 or TRBV6-3 and TRBJ1-1, with 7 bases lining up with TRBD1. V shed 2 bases and J 4 bases; nucleotides not matched to a gene: 10. Germline V gene data show CDR1 as MNHEY and CDR2 as SVGEGT. The CDR3 contains 16 residues. CDR3: CASSYPLQGRGTEAFF. CDR3 sequence (DNA): TGTGCCAGCAGTTACCCACTACAGGGGCGCGGCACTGAAGCTTTCTTT.

This clonotype occurred many times. The chain has TRBV30 and TRBJ2-3; 8 bases are a match to TRBD1. The CDR3 loop spans 19 amino acids. The V gene's germline CDR1 is GTSNPN and CDR2 SVGIG (reference sequence). V trimming: 2 bases; J trimming: 3 bases; junction bases outside the gene matches: 19. In nucleotides, the CDR3 is TGTGCCTGGAGTCCACTTATCGGAACCAGGGGGCTGGCAACAGATACGCAGTATTTT. It translates to CAWSPLIGTRGLATDTQYF.

The chain carries TRBV7-8 and TRBJ2-3, with D maybe TRBD2 (6 bases). Germline CDR1 is SGHVS and CDR2 is FQNEAQ. The V end was cut by 9 bases, the J end by 2 bases, with 15 bases between. The CDR3 runs to 14 residues. CDR3: CARRTEDYTDTQYF. The CDR3 DNA sequence: TGTGCCAGGAGGACTGAGGACTACACAGATACGCAGTATTTT.

This clonotype has just a few counts. V is TRBV29-1 and J is TRBJ2-1, with D perhaps matching TRBD2 (8 bases). Germline lookup yields CDR1 SQVTM and CDR2 ANQGSEA. V gave up 6 bases and J gave up 3 bases, with 15 bases separating them. This CDR3 is 14 amino acids long. The CDR3 sequence is CSVIGGDSYNEQFF. The CDR3, as DNA: TGCAGCGTCATCGGGGGGGACAGCTACAATGAGCAGTTCTTC.

The V and J genes are TRBV20-1 and TRBJ1-2, with a weak D call TRBD1 (6 bases). V was clipped by 6 bases and J by 4 bases, with 15 bases between them. The germline CDR1 and CDR2 sequences are DFQATT and SNEGSKA (reference sequence). The CDR3 totals 13 residues. CDR3 bases: TGCAGTGCCCGCCAGGGGTCTGGCTATGGCTACACCTTC. It translates to CSARQGSGYGYTF.

The rearrangement uses TRBV12-3 or TRBV12-4 and TRBJ2-2, with TRBD1 matching 10 bases. V trimming: 5 bases; J trimming: 3 bases; junction bases outside the gene matches: 15. The length of the CDR3 is 19 residues. CDR3 in DNA: TGTGCCAGCAGTCTACCGGGACAGGGGTTATTCTGGGACACCGGGGAGCTGTTTTTT. Protein sequence: CASSLPGQGLFWDTGELFF.

This clonotype came up many times. This chain uses TRBV20-1 with TRBJ2-2; no clear D gene. This CDR3 contains 13 residues. The V gene's germline CDR1 is DFQATT and CDR2 SNEGSKA (reference sequence). With 0 bases removed from V and 3 bases from J, the gap between germline ends came to 5 bases. The chain's CDR3 is CSARDPDTGELFF. The CDR3 DNA reads TGCAGTGCTAGAGATCCGGACACCGGGGAGCTGTTTTTT.

At least ten counts were recorded for this clonotype. J is TRBJ2-3 and V is TRBV10-2; TRBD2 matches 8 bases. This CDR3 is 15 amino acids long. CDR1 is WSHSY, CDR2 SAAADI, per germline. The V segment lost 3 bases and the J segment 2 bases; nucleotides outside the gene matches: 4. The CDR3 region has the DNA TGCGCCAGCAGTGACTCAGCGGGAGTCACAGATACGCAGTATTTT. This sequence encodes CASSDSAGVTDTQYF.

This chain connects TRBV7-8 to TRBJ1-4; possible D gene TRBD1, 5 bases. CDR1 is SGHVS, CDR2 FQNEAQ, per germline. V gave up 1 base and J gave up 7 bases, with 22 bases separating them. This CDR3 has 18 residues. CDR3 nucleotide sequence: TGTGCCAGCAGCTTAGTCCCCTGGGAGAAGGGGAATCGTGAAAAACTGTTTTTT. Translation: CASSLVPWEKGNREKLFF.

V usage is TRBV7-2 and J usage is TRBJ2-5; D perhaps matches TRBD1 (6 bases). Germline-derived CDR1 and CDR2 are SGHTA and FQGNSA. This CDR3 has 15 residues. With 1 base removed from V and 5 bases from J, the gap between germline ends came to 14 bases. The CDR3 DNA reads as TGTGCCAGCAGCTTAGATATCTGGGGACACGAGACCCAGTACTTC. This translates into CASSLDIWGHETQYF.

This clonotype was counted at least ten times. The V gene is TRBV18, the J gene TRBJ2-1, with 13 bases aligning to TRBD2. CDR3 length: 17 residues. The trim removed 4 bases at V and 10 bases at J, leaving 13 bases unmatched. Germline-derived CDR1 and CDR2 are KGHSH and LQKENI. The chain's CDR3 is CASSLATSGGPLGEQFF. The CDR3 DNA reads TGTGCCAGCTCACTCGCGACTAGCGGGGGGCCCTTGGGGGAGCAGTTCTTC. The whole variable domain, filled in from reference TRBV18 and TRBJ2-1, reads NAGVMQNPRHLVRRRGQEARLRCSPMKGHSHVYWYRQLPEEGLKFMVYLQKENIIDESGMPKERFSAEFPKEGPSILRIQQVVRGDSAAYFCASSLATSGGPLGEQFFGPGTRLTVL.

This clonotype was seen many times. The gene calls are TRBV10-3 and TRBJ1-2, with D possibly TRBD1 on 6 matching bases. V was clipped by 6 bases and J by 10 bases, with 18 bases between them. The germline V gene has CDR1 ENHRY and CDR2 SYGVKD. The CDR3 is made up of 13 amino acids. The CDR3 loop is CAIRKAPGENYTF. CDR3 in DNA: TGTGCCATCAGAAAGGCTCCAGGGGAAAACTACACCTTC.

The chain has TRBV2 and TRBJ2-6; the D is unclear. V was clipped by 4 bases and J by 6 bases, with 4 bases between them. The CDR3 covers 12 residues. Germline V CDR1 and CDR2: SNHLY, FYNNEI. In nucleotides, the CDR3 is TGTGCCAGCAGTGTTTCGGCCAACGTCCTGACTTTC. Translation: CASSVSANVLTF.

Many counts were recorded for this clonotype. The chain joins TRBV20-1 to TRBJ1-2, with unresolved D. CDR3 length: 9 residues. The ends were cut back, 3 bases at V and 8 bases at J, with 4 bases in the middle. Germline assignment: CDR1 DFQATT and CDR2 SNEGSKA (reference sequence). CDR3 amino acids: CSASFGYTF. The CDR3 DNA is TGCAGTGCTAGTTTCGGCTACACCTTC.

This clonotype was recorded at least ten times. This rearrangement joins TRBV5-1 to TRBJ2-2; D tentatively fits TRBD1 or TRBD2 (5 bases each). This CDR3 is 16 amino acids long. Germline CDR1 and CDR2: SGHRS and YFSETQ. Trimming shortened V by 0 bases and J by 4 bases, and 13 bases separated the two germline ends. The CDR3 sequence is CASSLVVGAGTGELFF. The CDR3 nucleotides read TGCGCCAGCAGCTTGGTGGTCGGGGCCGGCACCGGGGAGCTGTTTTTT.